This TCR beta chain stems from a study of blood T cells in healthy people across ages. Sample-barcoded 5' priming and a J-beta primer mix drove a second PCR of about 7 to 12 cycles. Each of the cDNA molecules was tagged by a template-switch adaptor with 12 random nucleotides. A single record per CDR3 protein comes from TCRdb applying MiXCR to the 5' RACE reads. The sample lists about 680,000 distinct CDR3 sequences; about half were seen once. Losses at the gene ends were 5 bases for V and 0 bases for J; bases not matched to a gene: 12. Germline assignment: CDR1 SEHNR and CDR2 FQNEAQ (reference sequence). The CDR3 consists of 17 residues.

The clonotype was recovered from a woman aged 60-75 years in good health. J is TRBJ2-7 and V is TRBV7-9; 8 bases map to TRBD2. Sequences were obtained from blood. The CDR3 DNA sequence: TGTGCCAGCAGCCCGTATCCTAGCGGGCGCATCTCCTACGAGCAGTACTTC. Encoded protein: CASSPYPSGRISYEQYF.